Described below is a single TCR beta chain sequence and its context. 60 Vbeta and 13 Jbeta primers were used in PCR. Produced via immunoSEQ multiplex PCR; TCRdb's table is partial and in-frame only. Of 200,000 to 250,000 clones in the sample, over 60% were seen once. This sample was taken from a study of cytomegalovirus exposure and HLA in healthy donors. Sample: PBMCs. This receptor was taken from a young man in good health and CMV-seronegative.

CDR3 in amino acids: CASSFDRVEGEQYF. For the CDR3, the DNA is TGTGCCAGCAGCTTCGACAGGGTGGAAGGCGAGCAGTACTTC. This sequence joins TRBV5-6 and TRBJ2-7; TRBD1 aligns across 7 bases. The CDR3 has 14 residues. With 2 bases clipped from V and 6 bases from J, the junction kept 8 bases outside the gene matches. Germline lookup yields CDR1 SGHDT and CDR2 YYEEEE.